This is a list of T cell receptor beta chains from one sample in a study of T-cell reconstitution after alpha-beta-depleted transplantation in children. Each CDR3 protein gets one entry after TCRdb re-called the PCR reads with MiXCR. The sample yields approximately 130,000 distinct CDR3 sequences, roughly 9% seen once. This specimen was PBMCs, mostly from graft donor cells, taken 180 days after TCRalphabeta/CD19-depleted stem cell transplant. These receptor sequences come from a girl under three years old who had a stem cell transplant for combined immunodeficiency, so the T cells may come from the graft donor. CDR3s include the opening cysteine and the closing phenylalanine or tryptophan. A D gene is named only where the DNA matches it firmly. Clone size is not always given. Where it is, it says once, few, many or a class for expanded clones.

V gene	J gene	D gene	clone size	CDR3 DNA	CDR3 protein
TRBV20-1	TRBJ1-1	.	.	TGCAGTGCTAGAAAGGCGGGGAGAAGCACTGAAGCTTTCTTT	CSARKAGRSTEAFF
TRBV7-3	TRBJ2-1	.	.	TGTGCCAGCAGCACAAAGAGAGGGAATGAGCAGTTCTTC	CASSTKRGNEQFF
TRBV7-2	TRBJ2-7	TRBD1	.	TGTGCCAGCAGCTTCCGGACAGGCCCCTACGAGCAGTACTTC	CASSFRTGPYEQYF
TRBV5-1	TRBJ2-1	TRBD2	few	TGCGCCAGCAGCTGGATAGCGGGAGGGCGAAGTAATGAGCAGTTCTTC	CASSWIAGGRSNEQFF
TRBV29-1	TRBJ2-3	.	many	TGCAGCGTTAGCCGGATAGGTACAGATACGCAGTATTTT	CSVSRIGTDTQYF
TRBV7-9	TRBJ2-5	TRBD1	.	TGTGCCAGCAGCTTAGGGGACAGGGGGGAAGAGACCCAGTACTTC	CASSLGDRGEETQYF
TRBV12-3/TRBV12-4	TRBJ2-1	.	.	TGTGCCAGCAGTCTCGACAGGTCCTACAATGAGCAGTTCTTC	CASSLDRSYNEQFF
TRBV20-1	TRBJ1-2	TRBD1	.	TGCAGTGCTAGAGAAGACAGGGGGGATGGCTACACCTTC	CSAREDRGDGYTF
TRBV5-1	TRBJ2-7	TRBD1	few	TGCGCCAGCAGCCCCACAGGGGGATCCTACGAGCAGTACTTC	CASSPTGGSYEQYF
TRBV20-1	TRBJ2-1	TRBD1	few	TGCAGTGCTTATCCGACAGGGACCCTTTACGGGAATGAGCAGTTCTTC	CSAYPTGTLYGNEQFF
TRBV20-1	TRBJ2-7	TRBD2	.	TGCAGTGCCCAAGCCCCGGGACTAGCGAGCTACGAGCAGTACTTC	CSAQAPGLASYEQYF
TRBV20-1	TRBJ1-5	.	.	TGCAGTGCCATGGGGGGGGGCAATCAGCCCCAGCATTTT	CSAMGGGNQPQHF
TRBV7-2	TRBJ2-7	.	few	TGTGCCAGCAGCTTGGAACAGCGCTACGAGCAGTACTTC	CASSLEQRYEQYF
TRBV20-1	TRBJ2-5	.	few	TGCAGTGCTCTCACCCCCGGGACCCAGTACTTC	CSALTPGTQYF
TRBV7-8	TRBJ1-6	.	medium-sized	TGTGCCAGCAGCTTAGTGAACTATAATTCACCCCTCCACTTT	CASSLVNYNSPLHF
TRBV12-3/TRBV12-4	TRBJ2-1	.	.	TGTGCCAGCAGCCCGCCGGGGAGTCCCTACAATGAGCAGTTCTTC	CASSPPGSPYNEQFF
TRBV28	TRBJ1-1	TRBD1	many	TGTGCCAGCAGTATCACAGGGGATGCTGCTTTCTTT	CASSITGDAAFF
TRBV7-9	TRBJ2-7	TRBD1	.	TGTGCCAGCAGCCAGGGGGACGAGCAGTACTTC	CASSQGDEQYF
TRBV10-3	TRBJ2-1	.	.	TGTGCCGTCCGCTCCTCCCTCTACAATGAGCAGTTCTTC	CAVRSSLYNEQFF
TRBV12-3/TRBV12-4	TRBJ1-5	.	few	TGTGCCAGCAGTCTTCATAAGGGGTACAATCAGCCCCAGCATTTT	CASSLHKGYNQPQHF
TRBV29-1	TRBJ2-7	.	many	TGCAGCGTTCATCCAGGGGTGGGAGAGCAGTACTTC	CSVHPGVGEQYF
TRBV24-1	TRBJ2-2	.	once	TGTGCCACCAGTGATTTAGGAGGGCCGGACACCGGGGAGCTGTTTTTT	CATSDLGGPDTGELFF
TRBV10-3	TRBJ1-1	.	few	TGTGCCATCAGTGAGTCGTGGTACCAGAACACTGAAGCTTTCTTT	CAISESWYQNTEAFF
TRBV12-3/TRBV12-4	TRBJ2-5	.	few	TGTGCCAGCAGCCAGACCACGATACAGGGTGGGGAGGAGACCCAGTACTTC	CASSQTTIQGGEETQYF
TRBV7-2	TRBJ2-1	.	few	TGTGCCAGCAGCTTATATACTCGATACAATGAGCAGTTCTTC	CASSLYTRYNEQFF
TRBV12-3/TRBV12-4	TRBJ2-3	.	many	TGTGCCAGCAGCCCCTCTAGCACAGATACGCAGTATTTT	CASSPSSTDTQYF